A selection of T cell receptor beta chains follows, all from one sample in a study of memory CD8 T cells in hepatitis C reinfection. Clones were read by immunoSEQ multiplex PCR, and TCRdb kept only the in-frame ones, dropping some. This sample has 35,000 to 50,000 clones, with roughly 88% found just once. The sequenced material came from naive CD8+ T cells sorted from blood. These receptors were taken from a young man with hepatitis C virus infection. Both conserved end residues are part of each CDR3. D genes are given only for firm matches. Clone size is shown for a subset of rows, as once, few, many or a class of expanded clone.

clone_size d_call j_call v_call cdr3_aa cdr3_nt
. . TRBJ1-5 TRBV19 CASSMVRQPQHF TGTGCCAGTAGTATGGTTAGACAGCCCCAGCATTTT
. . TRBJ1-6 TRBV6-1 CASGDATYNSPLHF TGTGCCAGCGGAGACGCAACCTATAATTCACCCCTCCACTTT
. TRBD2 TRBJ2-1 TRBV19 CASSIVGTSVHEQFF TGTGCCAGTAGTATAGTTGGGACTAGCGTGCATGAGCAGTTCTTC
few TRBD1 TRBJ1-6 TRBV4-3 CASSQGPGTGNSPLHF TGCGCCAGCAGCCAAGGGCCGGGGACAGGAAATTCACCCCTCCACTTT
. TRBD1 TRBJ2-5 TRBV25-1 CASSETGYQETQYF TGTGCCAGCAGTGAGACAGGGTACCAAGAGACCCAGTACTTC
once . TRBJ2-3 TRBV28 CASSLWGLQDDTDTQYF TGTGCCAGCAGTTTGTGGGGGCTCCAAGACGACACAGATACGCAGTATTTT
. TRBD1 TRBJ2-1 TRBV5-6 CASSSTGLGTGGMDEQFF TGTGCCAGCAGCTCCACAGGATTGGGGACAGGGGGTATGGATGAGCAGTTCTTC
once . TRBJ2-2 TRBV5-1 CASGPGFANTGELFF TGCGCCAGCGGCCCGGGGTTCGCGAACACCGGGGAGCTGTTTTTT
. TRBD2 TRBJ2-1 TRBV14 CASSKTSGGAGEQFF TGTGCCAGCAGCAAGACTAGCGGGGGGGCCGGGGAGCAGTTCTTC
. TRBD1 TRBJ1-2 TRBV27 CASSPGTGGGYTF TGTGCCAGCAGCCCCGGGACAGGGGGTGGCTACACCTTC
. TRBD2 TRBJ2-5 TRBV7-7 CASSAILAGGGETQYF TGTGCTAGCAGCGCCATTCTAGCGGGAGGGGGGGAGACCCAGTACTTC
. . TRBJ2-1 TRBV12-1 CASSFVGVAGPPYNEQFF TGTGCCAGCAGCTTTGTCGGTGTTGCGGGGCCCCCCTACAATGAGCAGTTCTTC
. . TRBJ2-5 TRBV7-9 CASSPMGSNQETQYF TGTGCCAGCAGCCCAATGGGGAGTAACCAAGAGACCCAGTACTTC
. TRBD1 TRBJ1-2 TRBV7-2 CASSSHRDRVLEGYTF TGTGCCAGCAGCTCTCACAGAGACAGGGTCCTAGAGGGCTACACCTTC
. . TRBJ1-4 TRBV30 CAWSVGGSGDEKLFF TGTGCCTGGAGTGTGGGGGGGTCTGGGGATGAAAAACTGTTTTTT
. . TRBJ2-7 TRBV5-6 CASSLGPSEQYF TGTGCCAGCAGCTTGGGTCCCTCCGAGCAGTACTTC
. . TRBJ2-5 TRBV10-2 CASSEITGVLETQYF TGCGCCAGCAGTGAGATAACGGGAGTGTTAGAGACCCAGTACTTC
. TRBD1 TRBJ2-3 TRBV19 CASSAHRGRADTQYF TGTGCCAGTAGTGCGCACAGGGGGCGCGCAGATACGCAGTATTTT
few TRBD1 TRBJ1-4 TRBV5-6 CASRPGTGNEKLFF TGTGCCAGCAGACCTGGGACAGGGAATGAAAAACTGTTTTTT